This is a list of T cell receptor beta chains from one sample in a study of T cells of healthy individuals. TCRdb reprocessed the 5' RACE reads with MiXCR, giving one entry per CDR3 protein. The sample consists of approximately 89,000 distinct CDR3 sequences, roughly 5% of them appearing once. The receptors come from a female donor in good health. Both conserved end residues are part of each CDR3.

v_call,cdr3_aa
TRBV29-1,CSVRGLAGVHNEQFF
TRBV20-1,CSARGTGLGNQPQHF
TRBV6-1,CASSEARRMANEQFF
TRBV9,CASSPVSWGEAFF
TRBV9,CASSVDPAENTDTQYF
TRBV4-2,CASSQEGEGGWSEQFF
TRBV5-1,CASSYITGALAYNEQFF
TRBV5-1,CASSLSHPRRTYQETQYF
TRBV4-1,CASSQGLAGVPDTQYF
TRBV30,CAWSADRANSPLHF
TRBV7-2,CASSPGLAGVNTGELFF
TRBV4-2,CASSQDPSGTFRTDTQYF
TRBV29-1,CSVEAGHTGELFF
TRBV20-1,CSAPGDSHQPQHF
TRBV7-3,CASSLRATSGRRELFF
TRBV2,CASRDVGSEQFF
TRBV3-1,CASSRYGAGAHEQYF
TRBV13,CASSLTRNTIYF
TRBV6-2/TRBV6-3,CASRGLIMGGADGYTF
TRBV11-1,CASSLTSGTDTQYF